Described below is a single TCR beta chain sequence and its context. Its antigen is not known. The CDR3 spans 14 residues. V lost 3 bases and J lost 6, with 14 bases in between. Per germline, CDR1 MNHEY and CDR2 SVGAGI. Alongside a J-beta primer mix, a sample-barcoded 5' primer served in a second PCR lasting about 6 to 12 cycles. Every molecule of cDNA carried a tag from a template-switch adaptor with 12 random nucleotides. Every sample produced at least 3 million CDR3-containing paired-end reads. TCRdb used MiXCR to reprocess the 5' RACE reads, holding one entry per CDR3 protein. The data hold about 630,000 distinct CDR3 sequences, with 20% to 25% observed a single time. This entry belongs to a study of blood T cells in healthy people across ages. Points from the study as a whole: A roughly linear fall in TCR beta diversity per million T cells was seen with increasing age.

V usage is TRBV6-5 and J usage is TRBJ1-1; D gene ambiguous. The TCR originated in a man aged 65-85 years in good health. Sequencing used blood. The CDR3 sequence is CASSYNLLGAEAFF. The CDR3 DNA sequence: TGTGCCAGCAGTTATAATCTTCTTGGTGCTGAAGCTTTCTTT.